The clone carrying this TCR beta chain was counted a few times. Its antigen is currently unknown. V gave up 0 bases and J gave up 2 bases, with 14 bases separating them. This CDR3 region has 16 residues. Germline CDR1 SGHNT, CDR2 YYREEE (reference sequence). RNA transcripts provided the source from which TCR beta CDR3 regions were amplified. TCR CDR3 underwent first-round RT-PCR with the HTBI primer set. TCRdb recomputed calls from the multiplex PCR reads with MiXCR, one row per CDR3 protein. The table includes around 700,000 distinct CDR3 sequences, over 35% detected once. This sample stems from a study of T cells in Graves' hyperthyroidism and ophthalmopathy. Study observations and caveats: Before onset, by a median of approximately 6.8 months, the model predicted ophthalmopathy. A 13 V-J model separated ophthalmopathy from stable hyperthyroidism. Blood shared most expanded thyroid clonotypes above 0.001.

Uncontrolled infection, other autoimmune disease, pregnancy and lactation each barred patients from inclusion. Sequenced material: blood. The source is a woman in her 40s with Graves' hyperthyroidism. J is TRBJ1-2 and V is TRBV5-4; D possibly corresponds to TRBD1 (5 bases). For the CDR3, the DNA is TGTGCCAGCAGCTTGGGGGCCGGGGGTCCCAACTATGGCTACACCTTC. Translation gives CASSLGAGGPNYGYTF.